These T cell receptor beta chains were read from a single sample in a study of molecular identifiers for immune sequencing clone quantification. From the PCR reads, TCRdb called clonotypes with MiXCR, one entry per CDR3 protein. Of about 640,000 distinct CDR3 sequences listed, roughly 21% are singletons. Sequenced input: naive CD8+ T cells from blood, with Jurkat cell RNA spiked in. These receptors came from a human donor in good health. Some libraries in this study had Jurkat cell RNA spiked in. The conserved cysteine and the conserved F or W are not part of the CDR3 here. Each record gives: clone size, V gene, D gene, CDR3 protein. The D gene is left open where the match is weak. Part of the rows lack a size; the others show once, few, many or a class for expanded clones.

abundance: few
v_gene: TRBV6-2/TRBV6-3
d_gene: .
CDR3aa: ASSYSRAYYEQY

abundance: .
v_gene: TRBV21-1
d_gene: .
CDR3aa: ASSKVRTSLNERF

abundance: .
v_gene: TRBV18
d_gene: TRBD1
CDR3aa: ASSHPNFAGTGIQPQH

abundance: many
v_gene: TRBV7-9
d_gene: TRBD1
CDR3aa: ASTPTGASGNTIY

abundance: many
v_gene: TRBV9
d_gene: TRBD1
CDR3aa: ASSVTGGDEKLF

abundance: many
v_gene: TRBV19
d_gene: .
CDR3aa: ASSRSRGFDGYT

abundance: few
v_gene: TRBV6-2/TRBV6-3
d_gene: TRBD2
CDR3aa: ASSPLSGRHYNEQF

abundance: many
v_gene: TRBV7-9
d_gene: TRBD1
CDR3aa: ASRSDRGRVNTEAF

abundance: many
v_gene: TRBV3-1
d_gene: .
CDR3aa: ASSQDGPGYSYEQY

abundance: many
v_gene: TRBV30
d_gene: .
CDR3aa: AWSVGQFYEQY

abundance: many
v_gene: TRBV29-1
d_gene: .
CDR3aa: SVEEGEQY

abundance: many
v_gene: TRBV20-1
d_gene: .
CDR3aa: SGLVRDFSYEQY

abundance: .
v_gene: TRBV13
d_gene: TRBD2
CDR3aa: ASSPGLAETDTQY

abundance: many
v_gene: TRBV30
d_gene: .
CDR3aa: AWSPENEKLF

abundance: many
v_gene: TRBV5-6
d_gene: .
CDR3aa: ASSGAAFQGNTEAF

abundance: many
v_gene: TRBV9
d_gene: .
CDR3aa: ASSVEVRSSTDTQY

abundance: many
v_gene: TRBV12-3/TRBV12-4
d_gene: .
CDR3aa: ASREGGPEAF

abundance: many
v_gene: TRBV20-1
d_gene: .
CDR3aa: SARDYRDNKNIQY

abundance: many
v_gene: TRBV24-1
d_gene: .
CDR3aa: ATSDLGRLF

abundance: many
v_gene: TRBV6-6
d_gene: .
CDR3aa: ASSYSPYTYGYT

abundance: many
v_gene: TRBV29-1
d_gene: TRBD2
CDR3aa: SVELVTGGFTDTQY

abundance: .
v_gene: TRBV27
d_gene: TRBD2
CDR3aa: ASSSSTSGGNYEQY

abundance: .
v_gene: TRBV28
d_gene: TRBD1
CDR3aa: ASRDRTGGAYEQY

abundance: many
v_gene: TRBV27
d_gene: .
CDR3aa: ASSPRPFDEQY

abundance: many
v_gene: TRBV7-7
d_gene: TRBD2
CDR3aa: ASSALAAPYEQY

abundance: many
v_gene: TRBV6-6
d_gene: .
CDR3aa: ASSYSQGSEAF

abundance: many
v_gene: TRBV25-1
d_gene: .
CDR3aa: ASSRSEGMNTEAF